The entry below gives a single T cell receptor (beta chain) sequence along with its context. This sample stems from a study of shared clonotypes between healthy human individuals. Only in-frame clones appear in the TCRdb table, and some are missing; sequencing was by immunoSEQ multiplex PCR. Among millions of clones, over 85% were seen once, and the ten largest hold roughly 0.14%. The source of this sequence is a man in his late teens or twenties in good health. The sample taken for sequencing was naive CD4+ T cells sorted from blood. As for subset: CD45RA+ positively selected.

The CDR3 bases are TGTGCCAGCAGTTATTTATCGGGGACACTACTTTCACCCCTCCACTTT. Translation gives CASSYLSGTLLSPLHF. The gene calls are TRBV6-9 and TRBJ1-6, with a possible D match to TRBD1 (6 bases). CDR1 is MNHGY, CDR2 SVAAGI, per germline. Trimming cost V 1 base and J 9 bases, with 16 bases left between them. The CDR3 is 16 residues long.